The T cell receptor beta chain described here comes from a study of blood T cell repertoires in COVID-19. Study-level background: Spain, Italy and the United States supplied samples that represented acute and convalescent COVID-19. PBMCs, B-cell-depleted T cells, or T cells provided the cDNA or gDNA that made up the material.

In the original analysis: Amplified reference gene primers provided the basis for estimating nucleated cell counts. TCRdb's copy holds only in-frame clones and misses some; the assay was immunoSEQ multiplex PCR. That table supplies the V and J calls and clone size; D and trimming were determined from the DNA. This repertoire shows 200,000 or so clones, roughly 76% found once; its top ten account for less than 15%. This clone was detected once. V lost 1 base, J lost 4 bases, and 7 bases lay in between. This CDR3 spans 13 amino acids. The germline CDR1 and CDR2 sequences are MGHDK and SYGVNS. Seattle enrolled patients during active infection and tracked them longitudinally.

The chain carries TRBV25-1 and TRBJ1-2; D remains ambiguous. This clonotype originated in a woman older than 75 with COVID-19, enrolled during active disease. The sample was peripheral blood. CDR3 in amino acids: CASSELRFYGYTF. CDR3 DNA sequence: TGTGCCAGCAGTGAATTACGGTTCTATGGCTACACCTTC.